Listed below are T cell receptor beta chains from one sample, sequenced in a study of metastatic and nonmetastatic thyroid tumors. TCRdb reprocessed the PCR reads via MiXCR. The sample lists roughly 25,000 clones, roughly a quarter seen once, with 12% in the top ten. Sequencing used tumor tissue. The receptors here all came from a male donor with papillary thyroid cancer or a benign thyroid nodule (not recorded which). Some clones in this sample may be carry-over from other donors' samples. CDR3s include the opening cysteine and the closing phenylalanine or tryptophan. Fields, in order: CDR3 length, clone size, J gene, V gene, D gene, CDR3 DNA, CDR3 protein. The D gene is left open where the match is weak. Size tells how often a clone was seen (once, few, many) or the class of an expanded clone, and some rows leave it out.

cdr3_length: 16
clone_size: many
j_call: TRBJ1-6
v_call: TRBV4-1
d_call: NA
cdr3_nt: TGCGCCAGCAGCCAACGATCAGGGGAGGGAAATTCACCCCTCCACTTT
cdr3_aa: CASSQRSGEGNSPLHF

cdr3_length: 16
clone_size: many
j_call: TRBJ1-1
v_call: TRBV29-1
d_call: NA
cdr3_nt: TGCAGCGTTGGGGGGGTAGGAGGAGGAATGAACACTGAAGCTTTCTTT
cdr3_aa: CSVGGVGGGMNTEAFF

cdr3_length: 16
clone_size: many
j_call: TRBJ2-1
v_call: TRBV24-1
d_call: NA
cdr3_nt: TGTGCCACCAGTGATTTAGAAGGGGAAGGGTACAATGAGCAGTTCTTC
cdr3_aa: CATSDLEGEGYNEQFF

cdr3_length: 15
clone_size: NA
j_call: TRBJ2-3
v_call: TRBV11-2
d_call: NA
cdr3_nt: TGTGCCAGCAGCCCGACTTCCACTAGCACAGATACGCAGTATTTT
cdr3_aa: CASSPTSTSTDTQYF

cdr3_length: 17
clone_size: few
j_call: TRBJ2-2
v_call: TRBV9
d_call: TRBD1
cdr3_nt: TGTGCCAGCAGCGCCAACCGGGACAGGGGATACACCGGGGAGCTGTCTTTT
cdr3_aa: CASSANRDRGYTGELSF

cdr3_length: 12
clone_size: NA
j_call: TRBJ2-7
v_call: TRBV30
d_call: NA
cdr3_nt: TGTGCCTGGAGTGGACCCGCCTACGAGCAGTACTTC
cdr3_aa: CAWSGPAYEQYF

cdr3_length: 16
clone_size: many
j_call: TRBJ2-1
v_call: TRBV20-1
d_call: NA
cdr3_nt: TGCAGTGCTCACACTATGGACAGCTACTCCTACAATGAGCAGTTCTTC
cdr3_aa: CSAHTMDSYSYNEQFF

cdr3_length: 16
clone_size: NA
j_call: TRBJ1-2
v_call: TRBV5-5
d_call: TRBD1
cdr3_nt: TGTGCCAGCAGCCCATCCCGGGGCAGGGGGAACTATGGCTACACCTTC
cdr3_aa: CASSPSRGRGNYGYTF

cdr3_length: 14
clone_size: once
j_call: TRBJ2-5
v_call: TRBV27
d_call: TRBD1
cdr3_nt: TGTGCCAGCAACCGGGACAGGGGGCTCGGTACCCAGTACTTC
cdr3_aa: CASNRDRGLGTQYF

cdr3_length: 15
clone_size: many
j_call: TRBJ1-1
v_call: TRBV27
d_call: NA
cdr3_nt: TGTGCCAGCAGTTCCGCCTTCCCCATGAACACTGAAGCTTTCTTT
cdr3_aa: CASSSAFPMNTEAFF

cdr3_length: 17
clone_size: many
j_call: TRBJ2-3
v_call: TRBV4-3
d_call: TRBD2
cdr3_nt: TGCGCCAGCAGCCAAGACCTAGCGGGAGGGCCCCCAGATGCGCAGTATTTT
cdr3_aa: CASSQDLAGGPPDAQYF

cdr3_length: 13
clone_size: few
j_call: TRBJ1-1
v_call: TRBV6-9
d_call: NA
cdr3_nt: TGTGCCAGCAGTTATTTGGAGGGTACTGAAGCTTTCTTT
cdr3_aa: CASSYLEGTEAFF

cdr3_length: 16
clone_size: many
j_call: TRBJ2-1
v_call: TRBV5-1
d_call: NA
cdr3_nt: TGCGCCAGCAGCTTAAAGGGGGGGAACCTTGGGAATGAGCAGTTCTTC
cdr3_aa: CASSLKGGNLGNEQFF

cdr3_length: 13
clone_size: once
j_call: TRBJ2-6
v_call: TRBV5-5
d_call: NA
cdr3_nt: TGTGCCAGCAGCTTGGCTGGGGCCAACGTCCTGACTTTC
cdr3_aa: CASSLAGANVLTF

cdr3_length: 14
clone_size: many
j_call: TRBJ2-1
v_call: TRBV7-2
d_call: NA
cdr3_nt: TGTGCCAGCAGCTTAGAAGGGGCCTGGGATGAGCAGTTCTTC
cdr3_aa: CASSLEGAWDEQFF

cdr3_length: 15
clone_size: few
j_call: TRBJ2-1
v_call: TRBV15
d_call: TRBD2
cdr3_nt: TGTGCCACCAGCAGAAAGCGGGATATCGTAAATGAGCAGTTCTTC
cdr3_aa: CATSRKRDIVNEQFF

cdr3_length: 14
clone_size: NA
j_call: TRBJ2-7
v_call: TRBV5-1
d_call: TRBD2
cdr3_nt: TGCGCCAGCAGTCGGACTAGCGGAACCTACGAGCAGTACTTC
cdr3_aa: CASSRTSGTYEQYF

cdr3_length: 16
clone_size: many
j_call: TRBJ1-2
v_call: TRBV20-1
d_call: TRBD1
cdr3_nt: TGCAGTGCTAGAGATCAGAGGGCAGGGGGGGAAAGGGGCTACACCTTC
cdr3_aa: CSARDQRAGGERGYTF

cdr3_length: 15
clone_size: few
j_call: TRBJ2-2
v_call: TRBV2
d_call: TRBD2
cdr3_nt: TGTTCCAGCTCCGTGACTAGCGGTTCCACCGGGGAGCTGTTTTTT
cdr3_aa: CSSSVTSGSTGELFF

cdr3_length: 13
clone_size: few
j_call: TRBJ1-2
v_call: TRBV16
d_call: NA
cdr3_nt: TGTGCCAGCAGCCAATGGGAAACAGATTATTACACCTTC
cdr3_aa: CASSQWETDYYTF

cdr3_length: 13
clone_size: NA
j_call: TRBJ2-7
v_call: TRBV7-9
d_call: NA
cdr3_nt: TGTGCCAGCAGTTTTACAGGGATGAACGAGCACTACTTC
cdr3_aa: CASSFTGMNEHYF

cdr3_length: 18
clone_size: NA
j_call: TRBJ2-1
v_call: TRBV28
d_call: NA
cdr3_nt: TGTGCCAGCAGTTTAACCGATGACCGGACTGCCATAATCAAAACAGGGTTCTTC
cdr3_aa: CASSLTDDRTAIIKTGFF

cdr3_length: 16
clone_size: many
j_call: TRBJ2-1
v_call: TRBV18
d_call: TRBD2
cdr3_nt: TGTGCCAGCTCACCACCTGGGACTAGCAGGGGGAATGAGCAGTTCTTC
cdr3_aa: CASSPPGTSRGNEQFF

cdr3_length: 13
clone_size: many
j_call: TRBJ2-3
v_call: TRBV10-3
d_call: NA
cdr3_nt: TGTGCCATCAGTCTACCGCACACAGATACGCAGTATTTT
cdr3_aa: CAISLPHTDTQYF

cdr3_length: 12
clone_size: many
j_call: TRBJ2-5
v_call: TRBV7-8
d_call: NA
cdr3_nt: TGTGCCAGCAGCTTAGTCCAAGAGACCCAGTACTTC
cdr3_aa: CASSLVQETQYF

cdr3_length: 14
clone_size: NA
j_call: TRBJ2-2
v_call: TRBV9
d_call: NA
cdr3_nt: TGTGCCATCAGCGTAGAACAGGTGGCCGGGGAGCTGTTTTTT
cdr3_aa: CAISVEQVAGELFF

cdr3_length: 16
clone_size: many
j_call: TRBJ2-1
v_call: TRBV2
d_call: TRBD2
cdr3_nt: TGTGCCAGCAGTGAAGTGCGGGGGAGGGCCGGGAATGAGCAGTTCTTC
cdr3_aa: CASSEVRGRAGNEQFF

cdr3_length: 15
clone_size: NA
j_call: TRBJ1-5
v_call: TRBV20-1
d_call: NA
cdr3_nt: TGCAGTGCTAGAGGCGCCGGAGGGAGGAATCAGCCCCAGCATTTT
cdr3_aa: CSARGAGGRNQPQHF

cdr3_length: 15
clone_size: many
j_call: TRBJ2-1
v_call: TRBV7-9
d_call: NA
cdr3_nt: TGTGCCAGCAGTCCTGAGGGGAGGAGATACAATGAGCAGTTCTTC
cdr3_aa: CASSPEGRRYNEQFF

cdr3_length: 14
clone_size: many
j_call: TRBJ1-3
v_call: TRBV5-6
d_call: NA
cdr3_nt: TGTGCCAGCCAAAGAGCAGGGTGGGCAAACACCATATATTTT
cdr3_aa: CASQRAGWANTIYF

cdr3_length: 13
clone_size: NA
j_call: TRBJ2-7
v_call: TRBV7-2
d_call: NA
cdr3_nt: TGTGCCAGCAGCCCCCAGGACAGCGAGGAGCAGTACTTC
cdr3_aa: CASSPQDSEEQYF

cdr3_length: 12
clone_size: NA
j_call: TRBJ1-2
v_call: TRBV20-1
d_call: TRBD1
cdr3_nt: TGCAGTGCTACGGACAGGGGGAATGGCTACACCTTC
cdr3_aa: CSATDRGNGYTF

cdr3_length: 17
clone_size: NA
j_call: TRBJ1-2
v_call: TRBV6-2/TRBV6-3
d_call: TRBD1
cdr3_nt: TGTGCCAGCAGTTACCCGCGACAGGGTGAAGCTAACTATGGCTACACCTTC
cdr3_aa: CASSYPRQGEANYGYTF

cdr3_length: 15
clone_size: many
j_call: TRBJ2-2
v_call: TRBV19
d_call: TRBD2
cdr3_nt: TGTGCCAGTAGTATCCCGGGACTAGCGGGTGGGGAGCTGTTTTTT
cdr3_aa: CASSIPGLAGGELFF

cdr3_length: 15
clone_size: many
j_call: TRBJ2-2
v_call: TRBV2
d_call: NA
cdr3_nt: TGTGCCAGCCGATCCGGGACGCAGTACACCGGGGAGCTGTTTTTT
cdr3_aa: CASRSGTQYTGELFF

cdr3_length: 13
clone_size: many
j_call: TRBJ2-5
v_call: TRBV27
d_call: NA
cdr3_nt: TGTGCCAGCAGTGGGGGAGTAAGCGAGACCCAGTACTTC
cdr3_aa: CASSGGVSETQYF

cdr3_length: 12
clone_size: many
j_call: TRBJ2-5
v_call: TRBV20-1
d_call: TRBD2
cdr3_nt: TGCAGTGCTAGAGTGGGGGGGGAGACCCAGTACTTC
cdr3_aa: CSARVGGETQYF

cdr3_length: 18
clone_size: many
j_call: TRBJ2-5
v_call: TRBV7-2
d_call: NA
cdr3_nt: TGTGCCAGCAGCTTAGCCCTCTCGGCGGTCCCATACCAAGAGACCCAGTACTTC
cdr3_aa: CASSLALSAVPYQETQYF

cdr3_length: 15
clone_size: many
j_call: TRBJ2-7
v_call: TRBV5-1
d_call: NA
cdr3_nt: TGCGCCAGCAGCTTGGTAGAGCGGCAGTCCTACGAGCAGTACTTC
cdr3_aa: CASSLVERQSYEQYF

cdr3_length: 13
clone_size: NA
j_call: TRBJ1-2
v_call: TRBV7-2
d_call: NA
cdr3_nt: TGTGCCAGCAGTCAGACGGGGGTGCATGGCTACACCTTC
cdr3_aa: CASSQTGVHGYTF

cdr3_length: 15
clone_size: medium-sized
j_call: TRBJ2-1
v_call: TRBV7-8
d_call: NA
cdr3_nt: TGTGCCAGCAGCTTATGGCGCCTCCAAGAAAATGAGCAGTTCTTC
cdr3_aa: CASSLWRLQENEQFF

cdr3_length: 14
clone_size: medium-sized
j_call: TRBJ2-1
v_call: TRBV6-6
d_call: NA
cdr3_nt: TGTGCCAGCAGTTACGGTACCCCTAGGGATGAGCAGTTCTTC
cdr3_aa: CASSYGTPRDEQFF

cdr3_length: 13
clone_size: many
j_call: TRBJ1-1
v_call: TRBV5-1
d_call: NA
cdr3_nt: TGCGCCAGCAGCCTAATGGGAAACACTGAAGCTTTCTTT
cdr3_aa: CASSLMGNTEAFF

cdr3_length: 15
clone_size: once
j_call: TRBJ2-2
v_call: TRBV4-1
d_call: NA
cdr3_nt: TGCGCCAGCAGCCAAGACCCCTTCGGGGCCGGGGAGCTGTTTTTT
cdr3_aa: CASSQDPFGAGELFF

cdr3_length: 16
clone_size: medium-sized
j_call: TRBJ2-2
v_call: TRBV28
d_call: TRBD2
cdr3_nt: TGTGCCAGCAGTTTCTTTGCGGGAGGGCGCACCGGGGAGCTGTTTTTT
cdr3_aa: CASSFFAGGRTGELFF

cdr3_length: 14
clone_size: once
j_call: TRBJ1-1
v_call: TRBV5-1
d_call: TRBD1
cdr3_nt: TGCGCCAGCAGACCTACAGGGGGAGGCACTGAAGCTTTCTTT
cdr3_aa: CASRPTGGGTEAFF

cdr3_length: 15
clone_size: many
j_call: TRBJ2-1
v_call: TRBV12-3/TRBV12-4
d_call: TRBD2
cdr3_nt: TGTGCCAGCAGTTGGGCTAGCGGGAGGTACAATGAGCAGTTCTTC
cdr3_aa: CASSWASGRYNEQFF

cdr3_length: 12
clone_size: many
j_call: TRBJ2-5
v_call: TRBV10-2
d_call: NA
cdr3_nt: TGCGCCAGCAGGCCCCCCCAGGGAGCCCAGTACTTC
cdr3_aa: CASRPPQGAQYF

cdr3_length: 15
clone_size: many
j_call: TRBJ2-5
v_call: TRBV20-1
d_call: TRBD2
cdr3_nt: TGCAGTGCTAGTAATCCGCGGGAGGGGCAAGAGACCCAGTACTTC
cdr3_aa: CSASNPREGQETQYF

cdr3_length: 17
clone_size: many
j_call: TRBJ2-1
v_call: TRBV9
d_call: NA
cdr3_nt: TGTGCCAGCAGCCAAGGCCAGTCCCTCCACTCCTACAATGAGCAGTTCTTC
cdr3_aa: CASSQGQSLHSYNEQFF

cdr3_length: 13
clone_size: medium-sized
j_call: TRBJ2-1
v_call: TRBV27
d_call: TRBD1
cdr3_nt: TGTGCCAGCATGGACAGGGAGAACAATGAGCAGTTCTTC
cdr3_aa: CASMDRENNEQFF

cdr3_length: 15
clone_size: many
j_call: TRBJ2-7
v_call: TRBV11-2
d_call: NA
cdr3_nt: TGTGCCAGCAGCTTACAGCTATGGGGATCCTACGAGCAGTACTTC
cdr3_aa: CASSLQLWGSYEQYF